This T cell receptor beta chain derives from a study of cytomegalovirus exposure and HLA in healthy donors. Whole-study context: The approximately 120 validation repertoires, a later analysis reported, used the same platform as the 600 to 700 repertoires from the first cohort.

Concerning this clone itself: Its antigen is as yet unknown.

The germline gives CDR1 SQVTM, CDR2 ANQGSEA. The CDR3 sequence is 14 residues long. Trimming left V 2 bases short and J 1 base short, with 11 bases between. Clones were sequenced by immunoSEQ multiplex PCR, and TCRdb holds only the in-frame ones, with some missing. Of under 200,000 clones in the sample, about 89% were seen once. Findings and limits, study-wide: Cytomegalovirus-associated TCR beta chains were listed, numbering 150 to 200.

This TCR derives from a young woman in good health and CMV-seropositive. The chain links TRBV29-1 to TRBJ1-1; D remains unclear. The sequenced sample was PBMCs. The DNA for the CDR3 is TGCAGCGTTGAAACACGGGGAGCGAACACTGAAGCTTTCTTT. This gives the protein CSVETRGANTEAFF. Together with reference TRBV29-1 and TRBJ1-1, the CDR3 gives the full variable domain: SAVISQKPSRDICQRGTSLTIQCQVDSQVTMMFWYRQQPGQSLTLIATANQGSEATYESGFVIDKFPISRPNLTFSTLTVSNMSPEDSSIYLCSVETRGANTEAFFGQGTRLTVV.